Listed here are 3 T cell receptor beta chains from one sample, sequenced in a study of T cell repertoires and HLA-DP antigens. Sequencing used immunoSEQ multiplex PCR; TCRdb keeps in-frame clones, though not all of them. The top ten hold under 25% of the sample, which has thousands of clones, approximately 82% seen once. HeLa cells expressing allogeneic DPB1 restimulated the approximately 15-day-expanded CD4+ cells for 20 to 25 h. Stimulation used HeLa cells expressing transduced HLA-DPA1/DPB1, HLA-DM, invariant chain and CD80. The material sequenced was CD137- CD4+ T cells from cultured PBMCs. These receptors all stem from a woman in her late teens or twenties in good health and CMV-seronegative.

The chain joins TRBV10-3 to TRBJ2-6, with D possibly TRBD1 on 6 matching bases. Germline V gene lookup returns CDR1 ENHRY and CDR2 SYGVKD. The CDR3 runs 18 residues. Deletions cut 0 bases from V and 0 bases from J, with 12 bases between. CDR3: CAISESGTTYSGANVLTF. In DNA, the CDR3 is TGTGCCATCAGTGAGTCTGGGACAACTTACTCTGGGGCCAACGTCCTGACTTTC.

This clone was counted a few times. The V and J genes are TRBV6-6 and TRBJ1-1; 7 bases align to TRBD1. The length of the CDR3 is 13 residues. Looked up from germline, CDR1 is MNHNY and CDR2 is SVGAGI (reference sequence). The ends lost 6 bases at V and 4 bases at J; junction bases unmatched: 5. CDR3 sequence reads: CASSSRGSTEAFF. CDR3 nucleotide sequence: TGTGCCAGCAGCTCCAGGGGGAGCACTGAAGCTTTCTTT.

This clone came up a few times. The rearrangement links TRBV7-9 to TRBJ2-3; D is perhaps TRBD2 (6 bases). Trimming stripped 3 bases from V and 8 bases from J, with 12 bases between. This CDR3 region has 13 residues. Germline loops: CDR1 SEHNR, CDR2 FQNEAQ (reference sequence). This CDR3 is CASSLGGSSTQYF. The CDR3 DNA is TGTGCCAGCAGCTTGGGGGGTTCCAGTACGCAGTATTTT.